This TCR beta chain originates from a study of radiation and T cells in renal cell carcinoma. Broader study findings: Baseline intratumoral clonotype presence is unknown without pretreatment biopsies. In blood, top tumor clones expanded by 2 weeks, shrinking by 4.

Trimming removed 4 bases from V and 4 bases from J, with 8 bases in between. CDR1 is SGHRS and CDR2 is YFSETQ in the germline V gene. The CDR3 totals 13 residues. The data were produced by immunoSEQ multiplex PCR, yet TCRdb's version contains in-frame clones alone and is incomplete. The repertoire has about 140,000 clones, less than 85% of them found once; the top ten carry less than 25%. About this clone itself: Its antigen is as yet unknown.

Time point indicated: baseline pretreatment blood. Treatment described: 15 Gy SBRT to primary tumor, nephrectomy 4 weeks later. Serial blood draws occurred at baseline and 2 and 4 weeks post-SBRT. Clear cell pathology was present in this patient's renal cell carcinoma. This sequence joins TRBV5-1 and TRBJ1-4; no reliable D call. The receptor was isolated from a woman aged 45-65 years with renal cell carcinoma. The sequenced sample was blood, obtained from a patient whose treatment included radiotherapy and nephrectomy. For the CDR3, the DNA is TGCGCCAGCAGCGGCGGGGTTAATGAAAAACTGTTTTTT. This encodes CASSGGVNEKLFF.